Sequencing of this T cell receptor (beta chain) was carried out in a study of post-analysis software for immune sequencing data. Study-wide background: Both relapsing-remitting and secondary progressive multiple sclerosis featured among the disease courses, as did progressive-relapsing multiple sclerosis.

The TCR beta cDNA libraries carried unique molecular identifiers. A single record per CDR3 protein comes from TCRdb applying MiXCR to the PCR reads. The data contain 650,000 to 850,000 distinct CDR3 sequences, approximately 50% of them singletons. With regard to this clonotype: Its target is not known.

Study observations and caveats: TRBV5-6, TRBV5-1 and TRBV20-1 were among five TRBV segments more frequent in patients than controls.

V shed 10 bases and J 3 bases; nucleotides not matched to a gene: 11. The germline V gene has CDR1 SNHLY and CDR2 FYNNEI. The CDR3 is made up of 14 amino acids. Sequenced: blood. The TCR sequence derives from a girl under 18 with multiple sclerosis. The chain uses TRBV2 and TRBJ1-2; the match to TRBD1 covers 7 bases. CDR3 sequence reads: CATTGDRLYYGYTF. CDR3 DNA sequence: TGTGCCACCACAGGGGACCGGCTTTACTATGGCTACACCTTC.